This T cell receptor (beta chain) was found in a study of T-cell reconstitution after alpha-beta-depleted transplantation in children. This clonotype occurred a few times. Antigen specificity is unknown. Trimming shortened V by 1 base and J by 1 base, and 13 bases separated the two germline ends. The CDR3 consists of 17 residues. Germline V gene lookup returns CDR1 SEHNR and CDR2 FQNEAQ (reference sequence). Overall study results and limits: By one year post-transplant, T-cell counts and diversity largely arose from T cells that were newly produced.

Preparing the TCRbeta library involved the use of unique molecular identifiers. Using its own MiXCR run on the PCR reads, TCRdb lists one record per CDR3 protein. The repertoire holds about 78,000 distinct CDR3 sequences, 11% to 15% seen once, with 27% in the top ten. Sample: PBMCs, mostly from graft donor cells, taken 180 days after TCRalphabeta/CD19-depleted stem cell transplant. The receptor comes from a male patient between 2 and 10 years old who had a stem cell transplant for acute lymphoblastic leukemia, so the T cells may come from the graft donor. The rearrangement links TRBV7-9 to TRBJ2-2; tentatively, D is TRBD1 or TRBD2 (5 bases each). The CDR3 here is CASSLEVGPKNTGELFF. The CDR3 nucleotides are TGTGCCAGCAGCTTAGAGGTGGGACCTAAGAACACCGGGGAGCTGTTTTTT.